These 16 T cell receptor beta chains were sequenced from one sample in a study of blood T cell repertoires in COVID-19. Produced via immunoSEQ multiplex PCR; TCRdb's table is partial and in-frame only. The repertoire holds 200,000 to 250,000 clones, with around 87% as singletons. The material sequenced was PBMCs or T cells enriched from blood (not recorded which). Receptor source: a young man in a cohort exposed to, infected with or recovered from COVID-19 (not recorded which).

This chain links TRBV28 with TRBJ2-1, with 15 bases aligning to TRBD2. V was clipped by 4 bases and J by 3 bases; unmatched bases: 10. Germline V gene data show CDR1 as MDHEN and CDR2 as SYDVKM. This CDR3 region has 19 residues. CDR3 sequence: CASSSQGLAGGPDYNEQFF. CDR3 coding DNA: TGTGCCAGCAGTTCTCAAGGACTAGCGGGAGGGCCTGACTACAATGAGCAGTTCTTC.

The CDR3 sequence is CASSLKETNYGYTF. The CDR3 DNA is TGTGCCAGCAGTTTAAAGGAGACTAACTATGGCTACACCTTC. The chain couples TRBV27 to TRBJ1-2; unclear D gene. The CDR3 loop spans 14 amino acids. The ends were cut back, 2 bases at V and 0 bases at J, with 7 bases in the middle. The V gene's germline CDR1 is MNHEY and CDR2 SMNVEV (reference sequence).

This chain connects TRBV14 to TRBJ2-7, with TRBD2 matching over 13 bases. V lost 0 bases and J lost 3; bases outside the gene matches: 5. This CDR3 is built from 17 residues. Germline assignment: CDR1 SGHDN and CDR2 FVKESK. The CDR3 region is CASSQEWGLAGNYEQYF. CDR3 nucleotides: TGTGCCAGCAGCCAAGAATGGGGACTAGCGGGGAACTACGAGCAGTACTTC. Full variable domain (outside the CDR3, taken from reference TRBV14 and TRBJ2-7): EAGVTQFPSHSVIEKGQTVTLRCDPISGHDNLYWYRRVMGKEIKFLLHFVKESKQDESGMPNNRFLAERTGGTYSTLKVQPAELEDSGVYFCASSQEWGLAGNYEQYFGPGTRLTVT.

V is TRBV27 and J is TRBJ1-5, with a weak D call TRBD1 (5 bases). Germline values: CDR1 MNHEY, CDR2 SMNVEV (reference sequence). This CDR3 spans 16 amino acids. Trimming removed 5 bases from V and 7 bases from J, with 21 bases in between. This CDR3 reads CASSAWPPGGDQPQHF. The CDR3, as DNA: TGTGCCAGCAGTGCATGGCCTCCCGGCGGGGACCAGCCCCAGCATTTT.

J is TRBJ2-4 and V is TRBV5-1, with D perhaps matching TRBD2 (5 bases). V lost 0 bases and J 6 bases, leaving 10 bases between the germline ends. The germline CDR1 and CDR2 sequences are SGHRS and YFSETQ. There are 14 residues in the CDR3. The CDR3 nucleotides read TGCGCCAGCAGCTTGGAAACGGGAATAAACATTCAGTACTTC. It is translated as CASSLETGINIQYF.

The chain is built from TRBV25-1 and TRBJ1-1; D uncertain. CDR3 length: 13 residues. Germline values: CDR1 MGHDK, CDR2 SYGVNS. Trimming left V 6 bases short and J 5 bases short, with 13 bases between. The CDR3 loop reads CASRRTLETEAFF. For the CDR3, the DNA is TGTGCCAGCAGGAGGACTCTTGAGACTGAAGCTTTCTTT.

The V call is TRBV7-3, the J call TRBJ2-1, with 9 positions matching TRBD1. The CDR3 length is 15 residues. Germline-derived CDR1 and CDR2 are SGHTA and FQGTGA. V shed 5 bases and J 9 bases; nucleotides not matched to a gene: 11. In nucleotides, the CDR3 is TGTGCCAGCAGCCCGGACAGGGGCCGGTGGGGTGAGCAGTTCTTC. It specifies CASSPDRGRWGEQFF. Using reference TRBV7-3 and TRBJ2-1 for the parts outside the CDR3, the full variable domain is GAGVSQTPSNKVTEKGKYVELRCDPISGHTALYWYRQSLGQGPEFLIYFQGTGAADDSGLPNDRFFAVRPEGSVSTLKIQRTERGDSAVYLCASSPDRGRWGEQFFGPGTRLTVL.

The chain recombines TRBV18 with TRBJ2-7; a possible D gene is TRBD1 (6 bases). This CDR3 is 13 amino acids long. The germline CDR1 and CDR2 sequences are KGHSH and LQKENI. The V end lost 0 bases, the J end lost 4 bases, and 7 bases lay between the germline ends. The CDR3 sequence is CASSPPGAYEQYF. Here the CDR3 DNA reads TGTGCCAGCTCACCACCGGGGGCTTACGAGCAGTACTTC.

The J gene is TRBJ2-5, the V gene TRBV5-1; D is perhaps TRBD1 (5 bases). The CDR3 has 14 amino acids. With 2 bases removed from V and 1 base from J, the gap between germline ends came to 9 bases. Looked up from germline, CDR1 is SGHRS and CDR2 is YFSETQ. CDR3 region: CASSFQGPQETQYF. In DNA form, the CDR3 reads TGCGCCAGCAGCTTCCAGGGCCCCCAAGAGACCCAGTACTTC.

In this sample, this clone turned up once. J is TRBJ2-6 and V is TRBV7-8, with 9 bases that match TRBD1. The CDR3 totals 19 residues. Germline CDR1 SGHVS, CDR2 FQNEAQ. Trimming at V came to 5 bases and at J to 2 bases, leaving 13 bases not matched to a gene. The CDR3 reads CASSPNQRTGVPGANVLTF. The DNA for the CDR3 is TGTGCCAGCAGCCCCAATCAAAGGACAGGGGTACCTGGGGCCAACGTCCTGACTTTC.

The J gene is TRBJ1-1, the V gene TRBV6-5, with 8 bases that match TRBD1. Looked up from germline, CDR1 is MNHEY and CDR2 is SVGAGI. The CDR3 totals 13 residues. Germline trimming cut 7 bases from V and 1 base from J; bases unmatched to any gene: 2. The CDR3 here is CASTGQGNTEAFF. CDR3 nucleotides: TGTGCCAGCACCGGACAGGGGAACACTGAAGCTTTCTTT.

The rearrangement uses TRBV12-3 or TRBV12-4 and TRBJ2-5, with D possibly being TRBD2 (5 bases). CDR3 length equals 13 residues. V lost 2 bases to trimming and J lost 3 bases, with 7 bases between them. CDR3 nucleotides: TGTGCCAGCAGTTTAAGAGGGAAAGAGACCCAGTACTTC. This gives the protein CASSLRGKETQYF.

A note on this clone: One end of the junction is discordant with germline, which a read error may explain. V and J are TRBV6-1 and TRBJ2-7; 9 positions agree with TRBD1. The germline CDR1 and CDR2 sequences are MNHNS and SASEGT. The CDR3 loop spans 15 amino acids. CDR3 in amino acids: CASREAGTGSYEQYF. The CDR3 DNA sequence: TGTGCCAGCAGGGAAGCCGGGACAGGGTCCTACGAGCAGTACTTC.

The V gene is TRBV7-3, the J gene TRBJ2-5, with D hard to call. V was clipped by 5 bases and J by 2 bases, with 15 bases between them. Per the germline V gene, CDR1 is SGHTA and CDR2 is FQGTGA. This CDR3 spans 15 amino acids. In DNA, the CDR3 is TGTGCCAGCAGCGTCGATTTAGCTGATCAAGAGACCCAGTACTTC. It is translated as CASSVDLADQETQYF. The full variable domain, rest sourced from reference TRBV7-3 and TRBJ2-5, is GAGVSQTPSNKVTEKGKYVELRCDPISGHTALYWYRQSLGQGPEFLIYFQGTGAADDSGLPNDRFFAVRPEGSVSTLKIQRTERGDSAVYLCASSVDLADQETQYFGPGTRLLVL.

The rearrangement joins TRBV5-1 to TRBJ2-1; 9 nucleotides agree with TRBD1. V shed 4 bases, J shed 6 bases, and the junction held 8 bases outside the gene matches. The CDR3 contains 15 residues. Germline V gene sequence: CDR1 SGHRS, CDR2 YFSETQ. The CDR3 nucleotides are TGCGCCAGCAGCACGTCCGGGACAGGGAGCAATGAGCAGTTCTTC. Translation gives CASSTSGTGSNEQFF.

This chain connects TRBV6-5 to TRBJ2-7, with TRBD1 matching 9 bases. The length of the CDR3 is 15 residues. J was trimmed by 3 bases and V by 2 bases; bases with no gene match: 5. Germline V lookup: CDR1 MNHEY, CDR2 SVGAGI. CDR3 bases: TGTGCCAGCAGTTACCCCGGGACAGGGCACTACGAGCAGTACTTC. This gives the protein CASSYPGTGHYEQYF.